This entry describes one T cell receptor beta chain. The data were taken from a study of T cell repertoires in aging, cancer and after chemotherapy. V lost 0 bases and J lost 4, with 12 bases in between. The CDR3 length is 14 residues. Germline values: CDR1 DFQATT, CDR2 SNEGSKA (reference sequence). A mixed TRB-A/B primer pool amplified rearranged TRB by multiplex touch-down PCR. TCRdb passed the multiplex PCR reads through MiXCR, listing each CDR3 protein once. This sample has approximately 3,000 distinct CDR3 sequences, with about 35% found just once. TCR beta rearrangements were amplified from peripheral blood genomic DNA.

V usage is TRBV20-1 and J usage is TRBJ1-2; D possibly corresponds to TRBD1 (5 bases). The source is a human donor in good health. Material: blood. The DNA of the CDR3 is TGCAGTGCTAGAGATCCCGACAGCACCTATGGCTACACCTTC. Its translation: CSARDPDSTYGYTF.